This record covers a single TCR beta chain. The V end lost 6 bases, the J end lost 2 bases, and 14 bases lay between the germline ends. This CDR3 region has 15 residues. In germline, CDR1 is MNHEY, CDR2 SVGAGI. Original processing notes: Amplifying reference gene primers gave estimates of nucleated cell counts. Method: immunoSEQ multiplex PCR; TCRdb's copy keeps in-frame clones and lacks some. V, J and clone size reflect that table, while D and trimming were determined from the DNA. The sample records some 50,000 clones, just over 85% being singletons. This sample is part of a study of blood T cell repertoires in COVID-19. Study-wide context: Sites in the United States, Italy and Spain provided acute and convalescent COVID-19 samples. T cells, B-cell-depleted T cells, or PBMCs provided the cDNA or gDNA that served as material.

Input material: peripheral blood. The chain carries TRBV6-5 and TRBJ2-1; D gene ambiguous. This receptor was taken from a human donor in a cohort sampled during active COVID-19. In DNA form, the CDR3 reads TGTGCCAGCAGGCAACTCGCCGCCGCCTACAATGAGCAGTTCTTC. This codes for CASRQLAAAYNEQFF.